These 18 T cell receptor beta chains were all obtained from the same sample, sequenced in a study of blood T cell repertoires in COVID-19. This table comes from immunoSEQ multiplex PCR, and its TCRdb copy is limited to in-frame clones, with some not included. The repertoire holds 46,000 or so clones, approximately 86% seen once, with about a sixth in the top ten. Sequenced sample: peripheral blood. The source of these receptors is a man in his sixties with active or convalescent COVID-19.

This clone was observed a handful of times. The V gene is TRBV29-1, the J gene TRBJ2-7; TRBD1 might be the D (6 bases). Germline values: CDR1 SQVTM, CDR2 ANQGSEA. This CDR3 comprises 12 residues. V lost 5 bases to trimming and J lost 5 bases, with 13 bases between them. DNA for the CDR3: TGCAGCGTTTCCCACAGGGCCGACGAGCAGTACTTC. Its protein is CSVSHRADEQYF.

This chain joins TRBV2 and TRBJ1-2; TRBD1 matches 8 bases. Germline trimming cut 5 bases from V and 4 bases from J; bases unmatched to any gene: 3. The CDR3 loop spans 13 amino acids. Germline V gene lookup returns CDR1 SNHLY and CDR2 FYNNEI. The CDR3 loop is CASSQGAGYGYTF. CDR3 nucleotides: TGTGCCAGCAGTCAGGGGGCTGGCTATGGCTACACCTTC.

This clone was picked up one time. J is TRBJ1-3 and V is TRBV7-6, with a tentative D call TRBD1 (5 bases). With 1 base removed from V and 0 bases from J, the gap between germline ends came to 10 bases. Per germline, CDR1 SGHVS and CDR2 FNYEAQ. This CDR3 comprises 16 residues. CDR3 in DNA: TGTGCCAGCAGCTTAGAGGGGATGCTCTCTGGAAACACCATATATTTT. It encodes CASSLEGMLSGNTIYF. The whole variable domain, remainder taken from reference TRBV7-6 and TRBJ1-3, is GAGVSQSPRYKVTKRGQDVALRCDPISGHVSLYWYRQALGQGPEFLTYFNYEAQQDKSGLPNDRFSAERPEGSISTLTIQRTEQRDSAMYRCASSLEGMLSGNTIYFGEGSWLTVV.

The rearrangement joins TRBV6-5 to TRBJ1-1; TRBD1 is a possible D gene (6 bases). The V end was cut by 7 bases, the J end by 0 bases, with 15 bases between. Germline V lookup: CDR1 MNHEY, CDR2 SVGAGI. This CDR3 region has 15 residues. DNA for the CDR3: TGTGCCAGCACCCTGACAGGTCCCATGAACACTGAAGCTTTCTTT. Its protein product is CASTLTGPMNTEAFF.

This sequence joins TRBV18 and TRBJ2-7, with a possible D match to TRBD2 (5 bases). The CDR3 loop spans 16 amino acids. The germline V gene has CDR1 KGHSH and CDR2 LQKENI. The germline V and J ends were trimmed by 3 bases and 0 bases, with 15 bases remaining between them. Here the CDR3 DNA reads TGTGCCAGCTCACCTTCGTCCAGAGGGATCTCCTACGAGCAGTACTTC. Its protein is CASSPSSRGISYEQYF.

DNA for the CDR3: TGTGCCAGCAGCTTCCAGACAGGGACGGATGGCTACACCTTC. It specifies CASSFQTGTDGYTF. V gene TRBV11-1 combines with J gene TRBJ1-2; TRBD1 matches at 7 bases. Germline-derived CDR1 and CDR2 are SGHAT and FQDESV (reference sequence). This CDR3 contains 14 residues. With V trimmed by 3 bases and J by 6 bases, 7 bases remained unmatched.

This chain uses TRBV12-5 with TRBJ2-2; TRBD2 matches 15 bases. There are 20 residues in the CDR3. Germline V CDR1 and CDR2: LGHNT, FRNRAP. Trimming took 5 bases from V and 0 from J; bases not matched to a gene: 10. CDR3: CASGVMGLAGGTANTGELFF. The DNA for the CDR3 is TGTGCTAGTGGTGTGATGGGACTAGCGGGAGGTACGGCGAACACCGGGGAGCTGTTTTTT.

This chain uses TRBV20-1 with TRBJ1-4; 7 bases align to TRBD1. Unmatched junction bases numbered 2, after V lost 3 bases and J lost 4 bases. Germline CDR1 and CDR2: DFQATT and SNEGSKA (reference sequence). The CDR3 consists of 13 residues. DNA of the CDR3: TGCAGTGCTAGTGGGACAGATAATGAAAAACTGTTTTTT. Translation gives CSASGTDNEKLFF.

V and J are TRBV9 and TRBJ1-1, with no clear D. The CDR3 sequence is 12 residues long. Trimming took 0 bases from V and 3 from J, leaving 3 bases between them. Per the germline V gene, CDR1 is SGDLS and CDR2 is YYNGEE. The CDR3 protein is CASSVADTEAFF. CDR3 DNA sequence: TGTGCCAGCAGCGTAGCAGACACTGAAGCTTTCTTT.

The rearrangement joins TRBV6-5 to TRBJ1-2; 10 bases agree with TRBD1. This CDR3 spans 15 amino acids. From germline, CDR1 is MNHEY and CDR2 SVGAGI. Germline trimming cut 6 bases from V and 2 bases from J; bases unmatched to any gene: 6. CDR3 in DNA: TGTGCCAGCAGCCGTTCGGGACAGGGGAACTATGGCTACACCTTC. This translates into CASSRSGQGNYGYTF.

The DNA of the CDR3 is TGTGCCAGCAGCTTATCGGTCGGGTACGTTATCGATGGCTACACCTTC. Protein: CASSLSVGYVIDGYTF. This chain joins TRBV7-8 and TRBJ1-2; D ambiguous. The germline gives CDR1 SGHVS, CDR2 FQNEAQ. Trimming took 2 bases from V and 6 from J, leaving 19 bases between them. The CDR3 contains 16 residues.

The chain carries TRBV24-1 and TRBJ2-5, with D tentatively TRBD1 (6 bases). Germline CDR1 reads KGHDR; CDR2 reads SFDVKD. The ends were cut back, 3 bases at V and 1 base at J, with 11 bases in the middle. The CDR3 spans 15 residues. CDR3 DNA: TGTGCCACCAGTGATGCGGACAGCATCCAAGAGACCCAGTACTTC. It encodes CATSDADSIQETQYF.

This chain joins TRBV5-4 and TRBJ1-2; 7 bases match TRBD1. This CDR3 has 13 residues. J lost 6 bases, V lost 3 bases, and 5 bases had no gene match. CDR1 and CDR2 (germline): SGHNT, YYREEE (reference sequence). The CDR3 spells CASSSDRYNGYTF. CDR3 sequence (DNA): TGTGCCAGCAGCTCGGACAGGTATAATGGCTACACCTTC.

The table lists this clone with a few counts. The chain couples TRBV29-1 to TRBJ1-1; TRBD1 matches at 12 bases. The CDR3 totals 13 residues. Trimming took 6 bases from V and 6 from J; bases not matched to a gene: 5. The germline gives CDR1 SQVTM, CDR2 ANQGSEA. The CDR3 is CSVLGQGAAEAFF. The DNA for the CDR3 is TGCAGCGTCCTGGGACAGGGGGCTGCTGAAGCTTTCTTT. The variable domain in full, completed from reference TRBV29-1 and TRBJ1-1, reads SAVISQKPSRDICQRGTSLTIQCQVDSQVTMMFWYRQQPGQSLTLIATANQGSEATYESGFVIDKFPISRPNLTFSTLTVSNMSPEDSSIYLCSVLGQGAAEAFFGQGTRLTVV.

This chain links TRBV7-9 with TRBJ2-4; D call uncertain. V lost 2 bases and J lost 8, with 10 bases in between. Germline V gene sequence: CDR1 SEHNR, CDR2 FQNEAQ (reference sequence). This CDR3 has 13 amino acids. The CDR3 is CASSLSYGHIQYF. CDR3 in DNA: TGTGCCAGCAGCTTATCTTACGGTCACATTCAGTACTTC.

V usage is TRBV2 and J usage is TRBJ1-6; 11 nucleotides match TRBD1. This CDR3 comprises 15 residues. After removal of 9 bases from V and 5 bases from J, the junction contained 6 bases not matched to a gene. The germline V gene has CDR1 SNHLY and CDR2 FYNNEI. CDR3 nucleotide sequence: TGTGCCAGTCGGGACAGGGGGGGGAATAATTCACCCCTCCACTTT. It specifies CASRDRGGNNSPLHF.

J is TRBJ1-2 and V is TRBV28; 9 positions agree with TRBD1. In germline, CDR1 is MDHEN, CDR2 SYDVKM. V trimming: 6 bases; J trimming: 8 bases; junction bases outside the gene matches: 7. The CDR3 extends over 13 amino acids. The DNA for the CDR3 is TGTGCCAGCAGAACCCGGACAGGGGTAGGCTACACCTTC. Translation gives CASRTRTGVGYTF.

The chain has TRBV2 and TRBJ2-3; maybe TRBD2 (5 bases). The germline V gene has CDR1 SNHLY and CDR2 FYNNEI. Trimming stripped 6 bases from V and 5 bases from J, with 9 bases between. The CDR3 contains 12 residues. The CDR3 coding sequence is TGTGCCAGCAGGGAGCGGTTAGATACGCAGTATTTT. Amino acids: CASRERLDTQYF.